This T cell receptor beta chain was recorded in a study of cytomegalovirus exposure and HLA in healthy donors. There are 13 residues in the CDR3. Germline V gene data show CDR1 as MNHEY and CDR2 as SMNVEV (reference sequence). V trimming: 6 bases; J trimming: 4 bases; junction bases outside the gene matches: 6. The primer mix had 60 Vbeta and 13 Jbeta primers. Here immunoSEQ multiplex PCR was the method, and the copy in TCRdb shows in-frame clones only, minus some. The table has some 150,000 clones, more than 80% seen once. The TCR was taken from a woman between 18 and 29 years old in good health and CMV-seropositive. Source material: PBMCs. The genes are TRBV27 and TRBJ2-7, with 7 bases matching TRBD2. The CDR3 nucleotides are TGTGCCAGCAGGGGGGGGAACTTGTACGAGCAGTACTTC. It yields the protein CASRGGNLYEQYF.